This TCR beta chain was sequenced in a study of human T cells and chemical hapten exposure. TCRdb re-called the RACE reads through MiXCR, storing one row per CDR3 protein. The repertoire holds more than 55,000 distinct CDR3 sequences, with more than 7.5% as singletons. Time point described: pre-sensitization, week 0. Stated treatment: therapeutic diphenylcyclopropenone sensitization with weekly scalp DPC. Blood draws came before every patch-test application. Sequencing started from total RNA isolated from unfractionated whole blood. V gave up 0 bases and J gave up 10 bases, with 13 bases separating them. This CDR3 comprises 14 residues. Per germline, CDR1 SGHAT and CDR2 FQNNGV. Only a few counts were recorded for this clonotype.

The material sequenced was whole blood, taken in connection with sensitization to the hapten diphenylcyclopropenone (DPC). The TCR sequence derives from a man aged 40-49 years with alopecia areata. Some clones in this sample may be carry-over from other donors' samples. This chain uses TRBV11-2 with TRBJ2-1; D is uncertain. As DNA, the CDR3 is TGTGCCAGCAGCTTAGATCCCCTTAGCCCGGAGCAGTTCTTC. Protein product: CASSLDPLSPEQFF.